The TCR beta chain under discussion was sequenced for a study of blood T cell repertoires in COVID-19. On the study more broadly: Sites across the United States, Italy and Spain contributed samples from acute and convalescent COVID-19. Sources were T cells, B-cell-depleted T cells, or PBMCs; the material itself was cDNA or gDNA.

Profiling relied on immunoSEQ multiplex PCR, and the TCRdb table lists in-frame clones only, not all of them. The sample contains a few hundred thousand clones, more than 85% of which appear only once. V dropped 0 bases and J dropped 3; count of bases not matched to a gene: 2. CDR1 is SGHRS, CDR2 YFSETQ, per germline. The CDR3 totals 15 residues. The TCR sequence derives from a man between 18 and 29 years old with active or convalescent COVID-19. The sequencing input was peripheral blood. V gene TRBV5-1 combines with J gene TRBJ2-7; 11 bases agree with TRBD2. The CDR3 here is CASSLAGTSGYEQYF. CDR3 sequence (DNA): TGCGCCAGCAGCTTGGCCGGGACTAGCGGCTACGAGCAGTACTTC.